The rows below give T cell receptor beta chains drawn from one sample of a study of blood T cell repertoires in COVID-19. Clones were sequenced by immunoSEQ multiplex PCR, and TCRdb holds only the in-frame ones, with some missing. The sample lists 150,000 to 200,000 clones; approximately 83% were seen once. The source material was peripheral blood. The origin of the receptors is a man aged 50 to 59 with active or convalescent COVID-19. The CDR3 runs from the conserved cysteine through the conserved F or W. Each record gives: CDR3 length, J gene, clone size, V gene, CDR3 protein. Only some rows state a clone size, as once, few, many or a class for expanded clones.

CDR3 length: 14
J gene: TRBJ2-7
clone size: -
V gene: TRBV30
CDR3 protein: CAWTQGLRVYEQYF

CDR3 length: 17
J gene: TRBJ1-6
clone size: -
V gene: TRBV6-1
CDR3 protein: CASSEAPRGAGYSPLHF

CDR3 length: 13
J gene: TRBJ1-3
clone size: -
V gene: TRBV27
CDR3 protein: CASRALSGNTIYF

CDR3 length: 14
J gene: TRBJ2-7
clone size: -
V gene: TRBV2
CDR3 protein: CASSDQGTTYEQYF

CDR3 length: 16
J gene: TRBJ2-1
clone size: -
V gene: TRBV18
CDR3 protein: CASSQSGLAGGNEQFF

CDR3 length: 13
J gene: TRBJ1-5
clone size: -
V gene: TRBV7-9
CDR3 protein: CASRGQGNQPQHF

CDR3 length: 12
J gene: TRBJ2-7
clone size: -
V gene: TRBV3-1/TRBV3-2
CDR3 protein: CASSQAGMAMYF

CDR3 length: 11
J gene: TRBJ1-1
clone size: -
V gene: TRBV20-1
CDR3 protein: CSASWGGEAFF

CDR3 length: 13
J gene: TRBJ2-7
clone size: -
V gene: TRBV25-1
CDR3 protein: CASSETNTYEQYF

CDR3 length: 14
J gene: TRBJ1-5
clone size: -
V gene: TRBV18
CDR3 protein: CASSPQGSDQPQHF

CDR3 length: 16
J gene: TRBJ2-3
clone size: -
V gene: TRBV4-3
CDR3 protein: CASSQEVAGETDTQYF

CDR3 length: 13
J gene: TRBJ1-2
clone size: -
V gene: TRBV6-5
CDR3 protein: CASSYGGGYGYTF

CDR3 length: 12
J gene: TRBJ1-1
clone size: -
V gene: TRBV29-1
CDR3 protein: CSCGQGRTEAFF

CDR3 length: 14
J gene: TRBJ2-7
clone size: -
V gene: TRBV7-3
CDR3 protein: CASSSSGNSYEQYF

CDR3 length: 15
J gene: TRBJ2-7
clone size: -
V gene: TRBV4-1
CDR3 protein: CASSQEGQVYREQYF

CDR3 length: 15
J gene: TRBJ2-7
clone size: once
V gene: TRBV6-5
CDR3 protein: CASSYTGQTNYEQYF

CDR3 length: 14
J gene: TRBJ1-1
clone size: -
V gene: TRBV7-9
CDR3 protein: CASSLAESNTEAFF

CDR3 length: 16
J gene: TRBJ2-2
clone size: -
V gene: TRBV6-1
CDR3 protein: CASSEAPPPVTGELFF